This T cell receptor beta chain was obtained from a study of OX40 agonist ivuxolimab in advanced cancers. Assay used: immunoSEQ multiplex PCR; TCRdb lists only in-frame clones, some missing. The profile shows around 60,000 clones, approximately 86% of them singletons. Germline lookup yields CDR1 MNHNS and CDR2 SASEGT. The V end lost 2 bases, the J end lost 6 bases, and 7 bases lay between the germline ends. The CDR3 spans 13 residues. The sample in question was CD4+ or CD8+ T cells sorted from blood, obtained in a trial of the OX40 agonist ivuxolimab. The J gene is TRBJ2-2, the V gene TRBV6-1, with D perhaps matching TRBD1 or TRBD2 (6 bases each). The origin of this receptor is an adult with an advanced solid tumor such as melanoma, head and neck, liver or kidney cancer. The CDR3 loop reads CASSERGAGELFF. The CDR3 coding sequence is TGTGCCAGCAGTGAAAGGGGGGCCGGGGAGCTGTTTTTT.